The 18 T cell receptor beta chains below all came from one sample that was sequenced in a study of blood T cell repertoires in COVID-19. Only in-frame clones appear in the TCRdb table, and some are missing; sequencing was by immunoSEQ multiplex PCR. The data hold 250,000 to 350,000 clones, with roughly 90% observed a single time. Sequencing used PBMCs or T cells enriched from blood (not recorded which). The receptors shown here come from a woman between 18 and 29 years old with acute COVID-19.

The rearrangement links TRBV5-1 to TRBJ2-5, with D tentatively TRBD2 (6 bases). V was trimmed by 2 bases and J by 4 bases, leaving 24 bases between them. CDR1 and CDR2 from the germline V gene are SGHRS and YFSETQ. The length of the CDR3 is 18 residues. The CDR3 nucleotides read TGCGCCAGCAGCTTTAACGGGGGTCCCCAAGCCTGGGGAGAGACCCAGTACTTC. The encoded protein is CASSFNGGPQAWGETQYF.

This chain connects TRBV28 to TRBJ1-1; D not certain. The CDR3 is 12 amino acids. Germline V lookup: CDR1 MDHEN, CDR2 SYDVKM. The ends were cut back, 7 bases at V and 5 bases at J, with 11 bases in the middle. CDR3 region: CASNSWETEAFF. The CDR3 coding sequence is TGTGCCAGCAACTCCTGGGAGACTGAAGCTTTCTTT.

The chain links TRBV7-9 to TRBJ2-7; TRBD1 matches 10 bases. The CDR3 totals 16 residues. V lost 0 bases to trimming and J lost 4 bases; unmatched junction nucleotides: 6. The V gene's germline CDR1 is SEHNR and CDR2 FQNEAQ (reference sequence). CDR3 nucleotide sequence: TGTGCCAGCAGCTTAGCCCCCCGGACAGGGGGTTACGAGCAGTACTTC. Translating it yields CASSLAPRTGGYEQYF. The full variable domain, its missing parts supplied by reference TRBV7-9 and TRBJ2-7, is DTGVSQNPRHKITKRGQNVTFRCDPISEHNRLYWYRQTLGQGPEFLTYFQNEAQLEKSRLLSDRFSAERPKGSFSTLEIQRTEQGDSAMYLCASSLAPRTGGYEQYFGPGTRLTVT.

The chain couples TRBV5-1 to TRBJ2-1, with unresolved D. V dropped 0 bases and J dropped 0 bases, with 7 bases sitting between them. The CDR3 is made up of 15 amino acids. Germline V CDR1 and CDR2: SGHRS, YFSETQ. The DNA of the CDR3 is TGCGCCAGCAGCTTGGGAGGATTCTCCTACAATGAGCAGTTCTTC. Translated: CASSLGGFSYNEQFF.

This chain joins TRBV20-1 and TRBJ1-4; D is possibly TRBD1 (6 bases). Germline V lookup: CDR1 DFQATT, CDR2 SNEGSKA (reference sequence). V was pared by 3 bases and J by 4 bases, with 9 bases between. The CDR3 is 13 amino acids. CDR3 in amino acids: CSASMGHNEKLFF. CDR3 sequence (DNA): TGCAGTGCTAGTATGGGACATAATGAAAAACTGTTTTTT.

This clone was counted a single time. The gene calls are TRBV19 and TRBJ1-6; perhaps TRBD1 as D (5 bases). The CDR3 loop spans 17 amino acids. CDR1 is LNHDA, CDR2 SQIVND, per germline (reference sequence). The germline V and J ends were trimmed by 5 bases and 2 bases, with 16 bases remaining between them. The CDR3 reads CASSELQATTYNSPLHF. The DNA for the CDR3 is TGTGCCAGTAGTGAATTACAGGCGACGACCTATAATTCACCCCTCCACTTT.

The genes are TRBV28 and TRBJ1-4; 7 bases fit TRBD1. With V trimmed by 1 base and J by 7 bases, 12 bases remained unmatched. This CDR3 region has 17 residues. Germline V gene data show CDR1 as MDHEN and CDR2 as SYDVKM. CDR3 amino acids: CASSLSSPGQLFEKLFF. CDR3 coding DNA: TGTGCCAGCAGTTTATCCAGCCCGGGACAGCTGTTTGAAAAACTGTTTTTT.

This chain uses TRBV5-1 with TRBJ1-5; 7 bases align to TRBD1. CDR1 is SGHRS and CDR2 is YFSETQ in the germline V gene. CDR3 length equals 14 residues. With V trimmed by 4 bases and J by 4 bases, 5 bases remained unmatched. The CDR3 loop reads CASSRTGPNQPQHF. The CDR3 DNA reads TGCGCCAGCAGCCGGACAGGCCCTAATCAGCCCCAGCATTTT.

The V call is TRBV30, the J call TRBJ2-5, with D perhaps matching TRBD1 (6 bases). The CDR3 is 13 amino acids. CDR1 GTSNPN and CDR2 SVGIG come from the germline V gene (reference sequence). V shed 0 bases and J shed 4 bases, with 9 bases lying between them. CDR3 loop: CAWSVTGRETQYF. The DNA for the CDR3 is TGTGCCTGGAGTGTAACAGGGCGAGAGACCCAGTACTTC.

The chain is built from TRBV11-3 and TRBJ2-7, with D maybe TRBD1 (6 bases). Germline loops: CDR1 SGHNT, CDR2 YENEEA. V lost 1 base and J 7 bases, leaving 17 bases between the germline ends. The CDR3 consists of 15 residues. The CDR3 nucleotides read TGTGCCAGCAGCTTAGCTATCAGGGGTTTAAGGGAGCAGTACTTC. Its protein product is CASSLAIRGLREQYF.

This CDR3 is CASSRTTRLAGERSYEQYF. CDR3 in DNA: TGTGCCAGCAGCCGAACAACCCGGCTAGCGGGAGAACGGTCCTACGAGCAGTACTTC. The V call is TRBV7-6, the J call TRBJ2-7; 10 bases align to TRBD2. Germline CDR1 reads SGHVS; CDR2 reads FNYEAQ. Trimming at V came to 5 bases and at J to 1 base, leaving 17 bases not matched to a gene. The CDR3 is 19 residues long.

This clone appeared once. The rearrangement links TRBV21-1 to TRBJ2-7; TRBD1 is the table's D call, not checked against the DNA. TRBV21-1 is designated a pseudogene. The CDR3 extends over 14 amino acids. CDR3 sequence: CASPWRTGGNEQYF. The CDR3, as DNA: TGTGCCAGCCCTTGGAGGACAGGGGGCAACGAGCAGTACTTC.

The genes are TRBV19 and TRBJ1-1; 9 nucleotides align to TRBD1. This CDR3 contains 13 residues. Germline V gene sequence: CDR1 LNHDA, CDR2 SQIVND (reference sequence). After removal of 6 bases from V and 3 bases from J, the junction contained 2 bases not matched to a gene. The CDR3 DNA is TGTGCCAGTAGGAACAGGGGGCACACTGAAGCTTTCTTT. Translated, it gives CASRNRGHTEAFF.

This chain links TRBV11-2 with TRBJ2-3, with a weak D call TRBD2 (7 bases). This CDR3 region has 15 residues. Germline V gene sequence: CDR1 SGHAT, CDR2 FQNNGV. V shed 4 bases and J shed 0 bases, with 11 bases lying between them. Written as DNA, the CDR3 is TGTGCCAGCAGCTGGGGGGGCGGGAGCACAGATACGCAGTATTTT. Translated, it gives CASSWGGGSTDTQYF.

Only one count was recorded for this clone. The CDR3: CASSYTGGGEQYF. CDR3 coding DNA: TGCGCCAGCAGCTATACAGGGGGTGGAGAGCAGTACTTC. This chain joins TRBV5-1 and TRBJ2-7; 8 nucleotides match TRBD1. After removal of 3 bases from V and 7 bases from J, the junction contained 6 bases not matched to a gene. Germline values: CDR1 SGHRS, CDR2 YFSETQ. The length of the CDR3 is 13 residues.

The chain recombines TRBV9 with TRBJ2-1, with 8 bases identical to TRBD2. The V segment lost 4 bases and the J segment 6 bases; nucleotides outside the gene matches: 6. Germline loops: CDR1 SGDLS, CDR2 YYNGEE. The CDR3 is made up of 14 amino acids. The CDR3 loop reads CASSQSTSGNEQFF. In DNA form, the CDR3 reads TGTGCCAGCAGCCAAAGCACTAGCGGCAATGAGCAGTTCTTC.

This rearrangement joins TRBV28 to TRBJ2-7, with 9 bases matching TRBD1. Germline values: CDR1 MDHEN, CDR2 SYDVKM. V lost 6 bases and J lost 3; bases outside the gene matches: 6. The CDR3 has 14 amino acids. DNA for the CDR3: TGTGCCAGCAGCCAACAGGGGGCAAGCTACGAGCAGTACTTC. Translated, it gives CASSQQGASYEQYF.

CDR3 sequence reads: CASSLKRLTEAFF. CDR3 bases: TGTGCCAGCAGTTTAAAGAGGCTGACTGAAGCTTTCTTT. This chain uses TRBV27 with TRBJ1-1; no reliable D call. The V end lost 2 bases, the J end lost 5 bases, and 9 bases lay between the germline ends. Germline V gene data show CDR1 as MNHEY and CDR2 as SMNVEV (reference sequence). The CDR3 runs to 13 residues.